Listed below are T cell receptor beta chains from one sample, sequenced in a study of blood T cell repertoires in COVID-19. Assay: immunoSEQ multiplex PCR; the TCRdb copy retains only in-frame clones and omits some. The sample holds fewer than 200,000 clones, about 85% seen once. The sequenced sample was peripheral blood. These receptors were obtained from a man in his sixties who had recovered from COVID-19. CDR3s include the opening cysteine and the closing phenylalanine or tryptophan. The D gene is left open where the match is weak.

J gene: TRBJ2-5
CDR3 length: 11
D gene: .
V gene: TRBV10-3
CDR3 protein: CAIAEQETQYF
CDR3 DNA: TGTGCCATCGCGGAGCAAGAGACCCAGTACTTC

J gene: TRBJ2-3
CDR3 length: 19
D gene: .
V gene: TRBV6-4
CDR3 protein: CASREERALAKGSTDTQYF
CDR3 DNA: TGTGCCAGCAGGGAGGAGCGGGCGCTAGCGAAGGGTAGCACAGATACGCAGTATTTT

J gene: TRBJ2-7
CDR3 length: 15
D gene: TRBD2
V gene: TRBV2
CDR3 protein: CASSGRTSVTYEQYF
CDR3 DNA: TGTGCCAGCAGTGGGCGGACTAGCGTTACCTACGAGCAGTACTTC

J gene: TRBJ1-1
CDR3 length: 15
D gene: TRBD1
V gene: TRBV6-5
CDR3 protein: CASSYRGTGGTEAFF
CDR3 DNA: TGTGCCAGCAGTTACCGTGGGACAGGCGGGACTGAAGCTTTCTTT

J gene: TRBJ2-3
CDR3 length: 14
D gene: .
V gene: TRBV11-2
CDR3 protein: CASTLGRGPDTQYF
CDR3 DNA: TGTGCCAGCACTCTCGGGCGGGGGCCAGATACGCAGTATTTT

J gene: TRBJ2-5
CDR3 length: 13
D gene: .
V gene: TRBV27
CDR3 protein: CASAGADQETQYF
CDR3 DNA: TGTGCCAGCGCAGGGGCAGATCAAGAGACCCAGTACTTC

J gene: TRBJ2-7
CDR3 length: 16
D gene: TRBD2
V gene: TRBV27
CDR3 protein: CASSRLAGGDPYEQYF
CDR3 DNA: TGTGCCAGCAGCCGACTAGCGGGGGGTGACCCCTACGAGCAGTACTTC

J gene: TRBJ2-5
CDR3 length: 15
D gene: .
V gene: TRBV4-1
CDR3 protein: CASSQATVGPETQYF
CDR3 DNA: TGCGCCAGCAGCCAAGCGACAGTAGGCCCAGAGACCCAGTACTTC

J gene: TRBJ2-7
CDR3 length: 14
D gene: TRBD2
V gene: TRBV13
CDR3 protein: CASNSASGPYEQYF
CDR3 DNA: TGTGCCAGCAATTCGGCTAGCGGACCCTACGAGCAGTACTTC

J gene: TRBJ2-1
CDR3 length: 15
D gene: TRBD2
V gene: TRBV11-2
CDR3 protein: CASSASSGSYNEQFF
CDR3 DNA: TGTGCCAGCAGCGCGTCTAGCGGGTCTTACAATGAGCAGTTCTTC

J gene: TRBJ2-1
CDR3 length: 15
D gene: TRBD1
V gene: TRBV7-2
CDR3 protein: CASSPAGGLYNEQFF
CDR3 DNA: TGTGCCAGCAGCCCGGCAGGGGGCTTATACAATGAGCAGTTCTTC

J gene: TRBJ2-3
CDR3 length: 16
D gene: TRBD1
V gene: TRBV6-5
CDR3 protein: CASSYSSPGQTDTQYF
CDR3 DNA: TGTGCCAGCAGTTACTCCTCACCGGGACAGACAGATACGCAGTATTTT

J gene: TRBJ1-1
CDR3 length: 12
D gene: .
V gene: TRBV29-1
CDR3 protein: CSVESGRQRAFF
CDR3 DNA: TGCAGCGTTGAATCAGGCCGGCAACGTGCTTTCTTT

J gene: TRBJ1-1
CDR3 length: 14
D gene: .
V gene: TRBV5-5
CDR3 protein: CASSLGAQFTEAFF
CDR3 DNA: TGTGCCAGCAGCTTGGGAGCACAGTTCACTGAAGCTTTCTTT

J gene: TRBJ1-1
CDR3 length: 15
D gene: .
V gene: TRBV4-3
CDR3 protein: CASSQDSRLNTEAFF
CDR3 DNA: TGCGCCAGCAGCCAAGATAGCAGACTGAACACTGAAGCTTTCTTT

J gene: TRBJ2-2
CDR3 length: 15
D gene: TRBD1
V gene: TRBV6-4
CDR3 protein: CASSDSTGGAGELFF
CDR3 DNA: TGTGCCAGCAGTGACTCGACAGGGGGCGCCGGGGAGCTGTTTTTT

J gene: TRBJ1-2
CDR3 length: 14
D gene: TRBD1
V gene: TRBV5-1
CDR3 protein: CASSSTDRGYGYTF
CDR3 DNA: TGCGCCAGCAGCTCGACCGACAGGGGCTATGGCTACACCTTC